This T cell receptor (beta chain) appears in the sequencing data of a study of blood T cells in healthy people across ages (dated by TCRdb to about 2015). Context from the whole study: In model experiments, roughly one uniquely barcoded TCR beta cDNA molecule per two T cells was captured by template switching. Age-related changes in TCR beta repertoire diversity were measured in the study by deep sequencing normalized with unique cDNA molecular identifiers. Donors were grouped into four age groups: young (average approximately 15 years), middle-aged (around 39), aged (around 66) and long-lived (approximately 78). To avoid experimental bias, donors of different ages were spread randomly across the sequencing lanes. Using the same blood draw, the study looked at two additional independent replicas of 1 million unique cDNA reads for two donors, one aged 18 to 30 and the other aged 80 or older.

Study-wide findings and limitations: Observed TCR beta diversity correlated strongly with the percentage of naive T cells measured by flow cytometry. Bulk unsorted PBMC profiling prevented conclusive comparison of naive and antigen-experienced compartments. Total diversity estimates from one million sequenced T cells were considered lower bounds and underestimates. Observed TCR beta diversity per million T cells fell roughly linearly with age, and a significant reduction was already apparent by age around 40. Because the CMV infection status of the donors was unknown, age-related changes in expanded clonotypes may potentially have been confounded. Compared with the aged group, more naive CD4+ T cells, fewer expanded clones and increased TCR diversity were shown by the long-lived group, suggesting age selection.

The 39 donors, aged 6 to 90 years, were systemically healthy Caucasian individuals from Russia. Each donor gave ten milliliters of peripheral blood, drawn into EDTA-treated Vacutainer tubes. Ficoll-Paque density-gradient centrifugation was used to isolate PBMCs, with at least 7 million per sample. Total RNA was extracted from PBMCs with Trizol reagent, with at least 6 micrograms obtained per sample. For every donor, flow cytometry on a PBMC aliquot measured the percentage of naive CD45RAhigh/CD27high T cells. There are a few counts of this clonotype. Its antigen is not yet known. Qualities for individual bases were not recorded, and no much larger clone is one base off. The receptor library was made with 5' RACE. Sequencing was carried out with an Illumina HiSeq 2500. A second roughly 6 to 11 cycle PCR used a sample-barcoded 5' primer and a J-beta primer mix. Each TCR beta cDNA molecule received a unique molecular identifier from a template-switch 5' adaptor carrying 12 random nucleotides. Each sample yielded at least 2.5 million CDR3-containing paired-end reads. All of the RNA was converted into first-strand cDNA using the Mint cDNA synthesis kit, with a TRBC-specific oligonucleotide serving as the primer. All cDNA was treated with uracil-DNA glycosylase and then went through a first 18-cycle PCR with the universal primers M1SS and BC2_uni_R. In the paper's pipeline: For normalization, 1 million high-quality reads were randomly selected from each sample, with every read carrying a distinct molecular identifier. Instead of being binned into consensus sequences, reads with shared molecular identifiers were discarded. MiTCR, set to a Q25 quality threshold and the strictest error-elimination algorithm, was used for CDR3 identification, clonotype clustering and error correction. A nonparametric unseen species model using Euler transformation provided a lower-bound estimate of total TCR beta diversity. TCRdb cleaned the public reads at Q25 with fastp, built clones with MiXCR and kept in-frame beta chains. Every CDR3 protein is listed once, alongside the most common genes and DNA of its rows. Here the V and J calls rest on TCRdb's processing, not on the authors' analysis. Here the sample has about 580,000 distinct CDR3 sequences; under 55% occur a single time. The top ten clones comprise 20% to 25% of the sample.

This receptor was taken from an elderly man in good health. Material: blood.

The CDR3 protein is CASSFGTGGGETQYF. The DNA sequence is as follows: TGTGCCAGCAGTTTCGGCACGGGGGGCGGGGAGACCCAGTACTTC. This receptor chain uses TRBV12-3 or TRBV12-4 and TRBJ2-5; possibly the D gene is TRBD2, per 7 matching bases. The CDR3 covers 15 residues, taking in both the cysteine and the phenylalanine. Only the CDR3 DNA stays, 45 bases, in frame from base 1. V is pared back by 3 bases and J by 5 bases, with 16 bases lying between the germline termini.